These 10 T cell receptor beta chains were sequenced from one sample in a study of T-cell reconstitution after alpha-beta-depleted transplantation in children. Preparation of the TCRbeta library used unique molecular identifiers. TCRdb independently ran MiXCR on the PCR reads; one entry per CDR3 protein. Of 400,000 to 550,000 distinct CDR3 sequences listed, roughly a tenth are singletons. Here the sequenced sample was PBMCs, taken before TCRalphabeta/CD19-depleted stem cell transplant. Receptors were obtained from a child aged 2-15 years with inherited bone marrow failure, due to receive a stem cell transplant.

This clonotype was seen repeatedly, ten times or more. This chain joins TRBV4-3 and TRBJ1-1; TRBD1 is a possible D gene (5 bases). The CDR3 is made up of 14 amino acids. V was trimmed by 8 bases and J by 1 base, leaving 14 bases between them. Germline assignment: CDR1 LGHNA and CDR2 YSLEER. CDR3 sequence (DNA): TGCGCCAGCGGGGTTCTGGGGACGAACACTGAAGCTTTCTTT. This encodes CASGVLGTNTEAFF.

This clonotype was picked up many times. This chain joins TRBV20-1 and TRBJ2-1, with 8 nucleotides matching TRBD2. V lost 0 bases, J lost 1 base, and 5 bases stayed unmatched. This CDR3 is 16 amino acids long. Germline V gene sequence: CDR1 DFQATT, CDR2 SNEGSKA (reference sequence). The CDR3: CSAREAGLASYNEQFF. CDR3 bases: TGCAGTGCTAGAGAAGCAGGACTAGCATCCTACAATGAGCAGTTCTTC.

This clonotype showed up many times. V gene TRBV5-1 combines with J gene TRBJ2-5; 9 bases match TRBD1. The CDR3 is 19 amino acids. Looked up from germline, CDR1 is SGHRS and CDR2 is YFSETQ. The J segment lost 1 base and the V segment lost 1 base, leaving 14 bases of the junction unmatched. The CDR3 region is CASSLWGSSSTGGQETQYF. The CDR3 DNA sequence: TGCGCCAGCAGCTTGTGGGGATCCTCTTCGACAGGGGGCCAAGAGACCCAGTACTTC.

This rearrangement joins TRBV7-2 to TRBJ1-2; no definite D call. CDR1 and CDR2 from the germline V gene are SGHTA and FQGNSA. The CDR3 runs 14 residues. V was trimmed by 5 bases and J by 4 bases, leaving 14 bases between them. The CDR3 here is CASSLVRPSYGYTF. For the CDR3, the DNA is TGTGCCAGCAGCCTCGTAAGGCCGTCCTATGGCTACACCTTC.

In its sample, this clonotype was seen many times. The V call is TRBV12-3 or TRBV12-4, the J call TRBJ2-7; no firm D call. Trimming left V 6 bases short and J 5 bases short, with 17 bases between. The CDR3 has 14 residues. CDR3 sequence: CASSATDGRDEQYF. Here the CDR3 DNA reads TGTGCCAGCAGCGCAACCGACGGCCGAGACGAGCAGTACTTC.

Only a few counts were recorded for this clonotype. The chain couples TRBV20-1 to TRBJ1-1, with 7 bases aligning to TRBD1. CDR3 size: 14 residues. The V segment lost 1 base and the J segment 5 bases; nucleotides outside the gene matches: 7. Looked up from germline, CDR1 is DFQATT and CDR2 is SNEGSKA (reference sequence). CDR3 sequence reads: CSARGDDRVTEAFF. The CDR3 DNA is TGCAGTGCTAGAGGCGACGACAGGGTTACTGAAGCTTTCTTT.

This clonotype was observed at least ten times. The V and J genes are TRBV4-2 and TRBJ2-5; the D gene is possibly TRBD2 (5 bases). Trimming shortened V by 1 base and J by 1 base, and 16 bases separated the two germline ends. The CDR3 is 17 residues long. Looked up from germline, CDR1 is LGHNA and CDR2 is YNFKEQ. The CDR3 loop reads CASSQGVDGLSQETQYF. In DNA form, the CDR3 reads TGTGCCAGCAGCCAAGGCGTAGACGGACTTAGCCAAGAGACCCAGTACTTC.

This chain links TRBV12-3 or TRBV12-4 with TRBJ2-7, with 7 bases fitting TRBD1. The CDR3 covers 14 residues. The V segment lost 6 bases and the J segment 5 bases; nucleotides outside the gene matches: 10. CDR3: CASSPTGVPHEQYF. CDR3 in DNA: TGTGCCAGCAGCCCTACAGGGGTCCCCCACGAGCAGTACTTC.

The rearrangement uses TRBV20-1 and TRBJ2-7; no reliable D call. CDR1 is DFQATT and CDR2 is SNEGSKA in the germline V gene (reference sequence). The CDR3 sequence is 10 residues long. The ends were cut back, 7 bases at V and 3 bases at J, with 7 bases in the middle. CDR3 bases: TGCAGTGGGGGATACTACGAGCAGTACTTC. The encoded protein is CSGGYYEQYF.

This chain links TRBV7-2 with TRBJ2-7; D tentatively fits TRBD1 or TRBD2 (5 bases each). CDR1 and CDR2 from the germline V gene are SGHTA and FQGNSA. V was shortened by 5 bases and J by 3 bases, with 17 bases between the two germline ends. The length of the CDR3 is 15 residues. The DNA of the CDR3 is TGTGCCAGCAGCCTTGGGGACCTACAGAACTACGAGCAGTACTTC. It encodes CASSLGDLQNYEQYF.